The clone carrying this T cell receptor (beta chain) was observed once. The RNA, about 0.5 to 1 ug, was put through reverse transcription using random hexamers. TCRdb redid the calling of the immunoSEQ multiplex PCR reads with MiXCR, one entry per CDR3 protein. The data show about 240,000 distinct CDR3 sequences, about 95% seen once. The authors sequenced TCR beta from blood CD8+ and CD4+ T cells. Recently defined diagnostic criteria for definite or probable disease were fulfilled by Susac syndrome patients. TEMRA cells were enriched by FACS, while CD8+ and CD4+ T cells were obtained through a negative isolation that was performed magnetically. The data were taken from a study of CD8 T cells in Susac syndrome. The CDR3 consists of 14 residues. Trimming took 0 bases from V and 0 from J, leaving 6 bases between them. In germline, CDR1 is MNHNY, CDR2 SVGAGI (reference sequence).

The sample consisted of CD4+ T cells from PBMCs. V gene TRBV6-6 combines with J gene TRBJ2-7; D call uncertain. This clonotype originated in a human donor with Susac syndrome. CDR3 protein: CASSYSADSYEQYF. In DNA, the CDR3 is TGTGCCAGCAGTTACTCGGCCGACTCCTACGAGCAGTACTTC.